A selection of T cell receptor beta chains follows, all from one sample in a study of shared clonotypes between healthy human individuals. This table comes from immunoSEQ multiplex PCR, and its TCRdb copy is limited to in-frame clones, with some not included. Counted here are around 1.6 million clones, 95% to 99% occurring once; the ten biggest clones make up about 0.4%. The material sequenced was naive CD4+ T cells sorted from blood. These receptors all stem from a man aged 25 to 40 in good health. The CDR3 runs from the conserved cysteine through the conserved F or W. The order of the fields is V gene, J gene, D gene, CDR3 length, clone size, CDR3 protein, CDR3 DNA. A D gene is named only where the DNA matches it firmly. The size field is filled for only some rows; it gives once, few, many or a size class.

TRBV6-6	TRBJ1-2	-	13	-	CASSRDTGSGYTF	TGTGCCAGCAGTCGTGATACAGGGTCTGGCTACACCTTC
TRBV20-1	TRBJ1-3	-	11	-	CSFRVSNTIYF	TGCAGCTTCAGGGTTTCTAACACCATATATTTT
TRBV4-1	TRBJ2-3	-	14	-	CASSQGRSTDTQYF	TGCGCCAGCAGCCAAGGGCGGAGCACAGATACGCAGTATTTT
TRBV6-6	TRBJ1-2	-	14	-	CASSYSGGNYGYTF	TGTGCCAGCAGTTACTCGGGCGGAAACTATGGCTACACCTTC
TRBV7-3	TRBJ1-1	-	14	-	CASSITKGNTEAFF	TGTGCCAGCAGCATTACAAAAGGGAACACTGAAGCTTTCTTT
TRBV7-9	TRBJ1-1	-	14	-	CASAYGPMNTEAFF	TGTGCCAGCGCATACGGACCTATGAACACTGAAGCTTTCTTT
TRBV20-1	TRBJ1-4	-	11	-	CSGASREKLFF	TGCAGTGGGGCGTCCCGGGAAAAACTGTTTTTT
TRBV9	TRBJ2-7	TRBD1	14	-	CASSDSRGSDEQYF	TGTGCCAGCAGCGATAGCAGGGGGTCTGACGAGCAGTACTTC
TRBV5-5	TRBJ1-5	-	13	-	CASSLVYSEPQHF	TGTGCCAGCAGCTTGGTATATTCTGAGCCCCAGCATTTT
TRBV29-1	TRBJ1-1	-	12	-	CSVVSGPEKAFF	TGCAGCGTTGTTTCAGGGCCGGAGAAAGCTTTCTTT
TRBV6-4	TRBJ2-1	TRBD2	14	-	CASSPSGTYNEQFF	TGTGCCAGCAGTCCTAGCGGGACGTACAATGAGCAGTTCTTC
TRBV2	TRBJ2-5	-	15	-	CASTRGDTRWETQYF	TGTGCCAGCACCCGGGGGGACACTCGGTGGGAGACCCAGTACTTC
TRBV5-6	TRBJ2-2	-	16	-	CASSLSGGARFRELFF	TGTGCCAGCAGCCTAAGTGGGGGCGCGAGGTTTAGGGAGCTGTTTTTT
TRBV5-1	TRBJ2-3	-	14	-	CASSWRTRTDTQYF	TGCGCCAGCAGCTGGAGGACCAGAACAGATACGCAGTATTTT
TRBV5-4	TRBJ1-5	TRBD1	14	once	CASNTGQSNQPQHF	TGTGCCAGCAACACGGGACAGAGCAATCAGCCCCAGCATTTT
TRBV7-9	TRBJ2-7	TRBD2	13	-	CASSPTSGTPQYF	TGTGCCAGCAGCCCTACTAGCGGGACGCCGCAGTACTTC
TRBV29-1	TRBJ2-5	TRBD2	12	-	CSAWGGSETQYF	TGCAGCGCTTGGGGGGGTTCAGAGACCCAGTACTTC
TRBV28	TRBJ1-2	-	15	-	CASSLRRRGYYGYTF	TGTGCCAGCAGTCTCCGTCGCCGCGGGTACTATGGCTACACCTTC
TRBV4-1	TRBJ1-2	-	13	-	CASRPDTHYGYTF	TGCGCCAGCAGGCCCGACACTCACTATGGCTACACCTTC
TRBV6-1	TRBJ2-5	-	14	-	CASSENPTQETQYF	TGTGCCAGCAGTGAAAACCCAACCCAAGAGACCCAGTACTTC
TRBV6-6	TRBJ2-2	TRBD2	15	-	CASRQMAGGPGELFF	TGTGCCAGCAGGCAAATGGCGGGAGGGCCCGGGGAGCTGTTTTTT
TRBV5-5	TRBJ1-4	TRBD1	15	-	CASSTRQGPDEKLFF	TGTGCCAGCAGCACCCGACAGGGCCCGGATGAAAAACTGTTTTTT
TRBV4-1	TRBJ1-1	-	14	-	CASREGEIITEAFF	TGCGCCAGTCGGGAAGGGGAGATCATCACTGAAGCTTTCTTT
TRBV5-1	TRBJ2-5	-	14	-	CASSLVWGRETQYF	TGCGCCAGCAGCTTGGTTTGGGGGAGAGAGACCCAGTACTTC
TRBV7-2	TRBJ2-7	-	13	-	CASSLPRGYEQYF	TGTGCCAGCAGCTTACCCAGGGGCTACGAGCAGTACTTC
TRBV5-5	TRBJ1-1	-	14	-	CASSFSGVNTEAFF	TGTGCCAGCAGCTTCTCGGGGGTGAACACTGAAGCTTTCTTT
TRBV10-1	TRBJ2-2	TRBD2	14	-	CASSVLAGTGELFF	TGCGCCAGCAGTGTATTAGCGGGGACCGGGGAGCTGTTTTTT
TRBV11-2	TRBJ1-1	TRBD1	14	once	CASTYRRGRKEAFF	TGTGCCAGCACCTACCGCAGGGGGCGTAAGGAAGCTTTCTTT
TRBV28	TRBJ1-1	-	13	-	CASSFRANTEAFF	TGTGCCAGCAGTTTTCGGGCGAACACTGAAGCTTTCTTT
TRBV7-9	TRBJ2-7	TRBD1	18	-	CASSLAPLGQGAINEQYF	TGTGCCAGCAGCTTAGCGCCCTTAGGACAGGGGGCTATAAACGAGCAGTACTTC
TRBV7-2	TRBJ2-7	-	14	-	CASSVGGSPYEQYF	TGTGCCAGCAGCGTCGGTGGATCCCCCTACGAGCAGTACTTC
TRBV19	TRBJ1-1	-	15	once	CASSQNRVGNTEAFF	TGTGCCAGTAGTCAAAACAGGGTTGGAAACACTGAAGCTTTCTTT
TRBV4-2	TRBJ2-1	-	13	once	CASSQGIVDEQFF	TGTGCCAGCAGCCAAGGGATAGTGGATGAGCAGTTCTTC
TRBV6-6	TRBJ1-2	-	14	-	CASSYSNRDPVGTF	TGTGCCAGCAGTTACTCGAATAGGGACCCGGTGGGCACCTTC
TRBV14	TRBJ2-3	-	15	-	CASSRRNSFTDTQYF	TGTGCCAGCAGCCGGAGGAACAGCTTCACAGATACGCAGTATTTT
TRBV25-1	TRBJ2-7	TRBD2	15	-	CASSPWTSGAYEQYF	TGTGCCAGCAGTCCCTGGACTAGCGGGGCCTACGAGCAGTACTTC
TRBV4-3	TRBJ2-6	-	18	-	CASSQGVEGSTGANVLTF	TGCGCCAGCAGCCAAGGTGTTGAGGGTAGCACTGGGGCCAACGTCCTGACTTTC
TRBV6-1	TRBJ1-2	TRBD1	14	once	CASSPPGQGYGYTF	TGTGCCAGCAGTCCTCCGGGACAGGGTTATGGCTACACCTTC
TRBV5-1	TRBJ2-3	-	15	-	CASSFSGSSTDTQYF	TGCGCCAGCAGCTTCTCCGGGAGCTCTACAGATACGCAGTATTTT
TRBV19	TRBJ1-1	TRBD1	14	-	CASKTGAQNTEAFF	TGTGCCAGTAAAACAGGGGCTCAGAACACTGAAGCTTTCTTT
TRBV27	TRBJ2-7	-	13	-	CASTFRGGYEQYF	TGTGCCAGCACCTTTCGGGGAGGTTACGAGCAGTACTTC
TRBV7-3	TRBJ2-3	-	12	-	CASSFGRDTQYF	TGTGCCAGCAGCTTCGGCAGGGACACGCAGTATTTT
TRBV18	TRBJ1-1	TRBD1	14	-	CASSQGGANTEAFF	TGTGCCAGCTCACAAGGGGGCGCGAACACTGAAGCTTTCTTT
TRBV5-1	TRBJ2-7	-	15	once	CASSLGRVGSYEQYF	TGCGCCAGCAGCTTGGGGCGGGTAGGTTCCTACGAGCAGTACTTC
TRBV7-9	TRBJ2-7	-	14	-	CASSPSGLNYEQYF	TGTGCCAGCAGCCCGTCGGGACTGAATTACGAGCAGTACTTC
TRBV4-2	TRBJ1-2	TRBD1	14	few	CASSQDRPPRGYTF	TGTGCCAGCAGCCAGGACAGGCCGCCCAGGGGCTACACCTTC
TRBV9	TRBJ2-1	-	14	-	CASSQGTSSNEQFF	TGTGCCAGCAGCCAGGGGACTTCCTCCAATGAGCAGTTCTTC
TRBV14	TRBJ2-1	TRBD2	15	-	CASSQIAGGHNEQFF	TGTGCCAGCAGCCAAATAGCGGGAGGCCACAATGAGCAGTTCTTC
TRBV5-1	TRBJ2-2	TRBD1	15	-	CASSLRDSNTGELFF	TGCGCCAGCAGCTTGAGGGACAGCAACACCGGGGAGCTGTTTTTT